This T cell receptor beta chain was captured in a study of identical twins. TCRdb re-called the 5' RACE reads through MiXCR, storing one row per CDR3 protein. The sample records hundreds of thousands of distinct CDR3 sequences, roughly 20% being singletons. A word on this clonotype: What it binds is unknown.

Notes on the study in general: Without tracking the same donors, conclusions rested on cross-sectional statistical analysis. Monozygotic twin pairs showed more out-of-frame TCR alpha sharing than models estimated. Alpha sequences that were out-of-frame and twin-shared showed an excess of low generation probability.

Trimming left V 5 bases short and J 3 bases short, with 17 bases between. Germline V gene lookup returns CDR1 MNHNS and CDR2 SASEGT. CDR3 size: 15 residues. The sample also formed part of further work on T cells expressing NK-cell markers.

This sequence joins TRBV6-1 and TRBJ2-7; D possibly corresponds to TRBD1 (6 bases). Sequencing input: PBMCs. The clonotype comes from a young woman in good health. The CDR3 coding sequence is TGTGCCAGCAGTACCAGACAGGCTGGGGTCTACGAGCAGTACTTC. It specifies CASSTRQAGVYEQYF.